The clone carrying this T cell receptor beta chain was observed a handful of times. The antigen is unknown. This sample was included in a study of blood T cells in healthy people across ages. Study-level background: T cells yielded about one barcoded beta molecule per two cells through template switching.

A second about 6 to 11 cycle PCR used barcoded and J-beta primers. TCRdb reprocessed the 5' RACE reads via MiXCR and lists one record per CDR3 protein. The table includes 600,000 to 800,000 distinct CDR3 sequences, approximately 21% detected once. V was pared by 8 bases and J by 4 bases, with 7 bases of the junction left unmatched. This CDR3 region has 13 residues. CDR1 is SGHTA and CDR2 is FQGNSA in the germline V gene. Findings and limits, study-wide: Strong correlation linked observed beta diversity and percent naive T cells.

Drawing of peripheral blood yielded roughly 9.8 milliliters from each donor. Sequencing used blood. The rearrangement joins TRBV7-2 to TRBJ1-2, with TRBD1 matching 7 bases. This TCR was sampled from a man between 65 and 85 years old in good health. The CDR3 loop reads CASRQQGTYGYTF. The DNA for the CDR3 is TGTGCCAGCCGTCAACAGGGGACCTATGGCTACACCTTC.